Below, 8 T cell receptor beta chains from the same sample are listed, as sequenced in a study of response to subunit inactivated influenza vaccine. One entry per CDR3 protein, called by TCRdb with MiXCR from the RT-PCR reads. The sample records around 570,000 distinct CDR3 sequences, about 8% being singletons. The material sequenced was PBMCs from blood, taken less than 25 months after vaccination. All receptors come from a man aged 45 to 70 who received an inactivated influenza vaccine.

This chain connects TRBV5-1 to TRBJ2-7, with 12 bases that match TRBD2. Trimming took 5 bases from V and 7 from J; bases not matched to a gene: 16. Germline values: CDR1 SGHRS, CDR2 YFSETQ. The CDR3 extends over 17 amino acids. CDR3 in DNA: TGCGCCAGCAGTCCCCAACCTCTAGCGGGAGGGCCGGTTGAGCAGTACTTC. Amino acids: CASSPQPLAGGPVEQYF.

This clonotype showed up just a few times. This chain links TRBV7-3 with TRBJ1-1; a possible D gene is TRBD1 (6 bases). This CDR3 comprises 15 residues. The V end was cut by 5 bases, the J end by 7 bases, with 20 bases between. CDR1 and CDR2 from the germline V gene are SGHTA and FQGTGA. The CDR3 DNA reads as TGTGCCAGCAGCCCCCACGGGGGCGCACGTGGTGAAGCTTTCTTT. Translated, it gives CASSPHGGARGEAFF.

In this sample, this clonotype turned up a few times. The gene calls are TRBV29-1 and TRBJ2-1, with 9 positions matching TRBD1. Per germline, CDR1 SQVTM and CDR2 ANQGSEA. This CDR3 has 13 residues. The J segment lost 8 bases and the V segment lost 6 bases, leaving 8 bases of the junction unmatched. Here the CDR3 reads CSVAGTGTYEQFF. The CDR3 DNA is TGCAGCGTCGCCGGGACAGGGACTTATGAGCAGTTCTTC.

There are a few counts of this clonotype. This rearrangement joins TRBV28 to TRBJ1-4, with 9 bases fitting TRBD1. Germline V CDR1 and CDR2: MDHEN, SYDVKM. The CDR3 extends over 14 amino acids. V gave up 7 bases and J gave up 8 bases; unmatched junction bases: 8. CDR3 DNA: TGTGCCAGCACGGGGGGACAGGGCAGGGAAAAACTGTTTTTT. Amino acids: CASTGGQGREKLFF.

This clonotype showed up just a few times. The CDR3, as DNA: TGCGCCACCGCCGCCGTCTCCCCCCCGTCTGAGCAGTACTTC. This gives the protein CATAAVSPPSEQYF. The chain recombines TRBV5-1 with TRBJ2-7; D gene unclear. The CDR3 contains 14 residues. Trimming removed 9 bases from V and 7 bases from J, with 23 bases in between. Germline loops: CDR1 SGHRS, CDR2 YFSETQ.

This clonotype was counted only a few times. The CDR3 bases are TGTGCCAGCAGTGCGACTAGCGGGAGGGCCCAAGAGACCCAGTACTTC. It encodes CASSATSGRAQETQYF. This chain joins TRBV6-2 or TRBV6-3 and TRBJ2-5; 14 positions match TRBD2. Germline V CDR1 and CDR2: MNHEY, SVGEGT. With 5 bases clipped from V and 1 base from J, the junction kept 3 bases outside the gene matches. The CDR3 totals 16 residues.

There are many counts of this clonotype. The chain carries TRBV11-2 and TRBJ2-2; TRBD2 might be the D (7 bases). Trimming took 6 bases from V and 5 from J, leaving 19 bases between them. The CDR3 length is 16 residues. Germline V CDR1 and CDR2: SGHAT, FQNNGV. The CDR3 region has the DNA TGTGCCAGCAGAAAGTACAGGGAGGGTTGGACCGGGGAGCTGTTTTTT. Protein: CASRKYREGWTGELFF.

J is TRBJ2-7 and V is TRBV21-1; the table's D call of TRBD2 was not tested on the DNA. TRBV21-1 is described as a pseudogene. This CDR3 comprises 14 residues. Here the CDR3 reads CASRGRGREYEQYF. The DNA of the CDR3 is TGTGCCAGCCGGGGGCGCGGGAGGGAATACGAGCAGTACTTC.